The entry that follows covers one T cell receptor (beta chain) sequence. Its target antigen remains unknown. Base qualities are not at hand, and no much larger clone is one base apart. TCRbeta CDR3 regions were amplified from genomic DNA using the immunoSEQ Assay, a bias-controlled multiplex PCR. Per the source publication's procedure: Nucleated cell counts per sample were estimated from amplification of reference gene primers within the assay. To quantify the absolute abundance of each unique TCRbeta CDR3 rearrangement, sequence reads were collapsed and filtered. For each sample, productive Simpson clonality was calculated as the square root of Simpson's diversity index over productive rearrangements. Not all clones reach the TCRdb copy of this immuneACCESS table, which keeps in-frame sequences only. Checked studies attribute under half of the gap to unresolved V genes and leave the rest unexplained. V and J calls and clone size come straight from that table; D and trimming were deduced from the DNA. In all, the sample holds 180,000 or so clones, and around nine tenths of those were seen once. Around 1.6% of the sample comes from the top ten.

This sample was taken from a study of blood T cell repertoires in COVID-19 (dated by TCRdb to about 2020). Regarding the research as a whole: Collaborator samples came from the United States, Italy and Spain and covered acute and convalescent phases of COVID-19. The prospective study material was composed of cDNA or gDNA derived from T cells, B-cell-depleted T cells, or PBMCs. Deeply sampled blood TCRbeta repertoires from subjects exposed to, actively infected with, or recovered from COVID-19 were included in the dataset. A freely available public database, intended as a resource for researchers studying the immune response to SARS-CoV-2, is where the repertoires were released. Samples came from the ongoing ImmuneRACE study (first 160 participants) plus 1,254 subjects from 6 global collaborators. The sample metadata nearly always contained a de-identified subject ID, COVID-19 status, age in years and sex. Where available, HLA class I and class II types were taken from metadata supplied by the sample provider and were not determined by assay-based typing.

Whole blood was collected in K2EDTA tubes by collaborating institutions according to the institutions' own protocols. For TCRbeta analysis, collaborators shipped samples as frozen whole blood, isolated PBMCs, or DNA extracted from either of those sample types. Points the paper makes about the study in general: The amount of clinical and demographic metadata varied by source and participant and was provided uncurated.

V loses 7 bases, J loses 3 bases, and the germline ends lie 12 bases apart. Inclusive of the bounding cysteine and phenylalanine, the CDR3 is 13 residues long. The read is trimmed to its CDR3 DNA, 39 bases read in frame from base 1. This receptor was identified in a man aged 18 to 29 with active or convalescent COVID-19. The specimen was peripheral blood. The chain joins TRBV12-3 or TRBV12-4 to TRBJ1-2; the best D guess is TRBD1, with 6 bases matching. The CDR3 sequence is CASTQDRDYGYTF. DNA sequence: TGTGCCAGCACCCAGGACAGAGACTATGGCTACACCTTC.